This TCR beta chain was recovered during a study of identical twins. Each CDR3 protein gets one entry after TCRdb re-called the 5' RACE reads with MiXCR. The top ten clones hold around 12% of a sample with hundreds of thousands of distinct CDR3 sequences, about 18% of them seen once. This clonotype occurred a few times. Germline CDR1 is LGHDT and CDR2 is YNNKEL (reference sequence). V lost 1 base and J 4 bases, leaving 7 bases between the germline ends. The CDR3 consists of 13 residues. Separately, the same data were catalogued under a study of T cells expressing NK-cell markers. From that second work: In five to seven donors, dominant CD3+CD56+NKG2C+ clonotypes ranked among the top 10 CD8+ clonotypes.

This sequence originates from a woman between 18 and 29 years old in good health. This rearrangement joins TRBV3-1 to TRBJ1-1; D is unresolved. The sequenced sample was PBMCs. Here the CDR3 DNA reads TGTGCCAGCAGCCAAGTGGGAGTCACTGAAGCTTTCTTT. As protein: CASSQVGVTEAFF.